These 11 T cell receptor beta chains came from one sample sequenced in a study of OX40 agonist ivuxolimab in advanced cancers. Here immunoSEQ multiplex PCR was the method, and the copy in TCRdb shows in-frame clones only, minus some. The sample holds 60,000 or so clones, approximately 90% seen once. Sequenced material: CD4+ or CD8+ T cells sorted from blood, taken in a trial of the OX40 agonist ivuxolimab. Receptors were obtained from an adult with an advanced solid tumor such as melanoma, head and neck, liver or kidney cancer.

This clone was recorded a few times. The CDR3 bases are TGTGCCAGCAGCGTATCCGGGAACTACGAGCAGTACTTC. Translation gives CASSVSGNYEQYF. The rearrangement joins TRBV7-9 to TRBJ2-7, with TRBD2 as a possible D gene (5 bases). Trimming pared 5 bases from V and 3 bases from J, leaving 11 bases between. The CDR3 extends over 13 amino acids. The germline V gene encodes CDR1 SEHNR and CDR2 FQNEAQ (reference sequence). Together with reference TRBV7-9 and TRBJ2-7, the CDR3 gives the full variable domain: DTGVSQNPRHKITKRGQNVTFRCDPISEHNRLYWYRQTLGQGPEFLTYFQNEAQLEKSRLLSDRFSAERPKGSFSTLEIQRTEQGDSAMYLCASSVSGNYEQYFGPGTRLTVT.

This clone was seen only once. The V gene is TRBV7-6, the J gene TRBJ2-2; D gene ambiguous. Looked up from germline, CDR1 is SGHVS and CDR2 is FNYEAQ. The CDR3 is 14 residues long. V was shortened by 4 bases and J by 1 base, with 7 bases between the two germline ends. CDR3 region: CASSWRQNTGELFF. The CDR3 DNA is TGTGCCAGCAGCTGGAGACAGAACACCGGGGAGCTGTTTTTT.

The V and J genes are TRBV6-1 and TRBJ2-3; D is ambiguous. V dropped 3 bases and J dropped 2 bases, with 6 bases sitting between them. The CDR3 covers 13 residues. Germline loops: CDR1 MNHNS, CDR2 SASEGT. The CDR3 region has the DNA TGTGCCAGCAGTGATCCCATCACAGATACGCAGTATTTT. Translated, it gives CASSDPITDTQYF.

V usage is TRBV6-5 and J usage is TRBJ2-7; TRBD1 aligns across 10 bases. The ends lost 7 bases at V and 6 bases at J; junction bases unmatched: 9. This CDR3 has 14 residues. Germline lookup yields CDR1 MNHEY and CDR2 SVGAGI. The CDR3 DNA reads TGTGCCAGCATGGACAGGGGGGAATCAAGCGAGCAGTACTTC. Translated: CASMDRGESSEQYF.

The chain is built from TRBV28 and TRBJ1-2, with 7 nucleotides matching TRBD1. Germline V gene sequence: CDR1 MDHEN, CDR2 SYDVKM. V was pared by 2 bases and J by 4 bases, with 7 bases of the junction left unmatched. The CDR3 totals 15 residues. Here the CDR3 DNA reads TGTGCCAGCAGTTTAGGGATGGACAGGCTCTATGGCTACACCTTC. Its protein product is CASSLGMDRLYGYTF.

The chain recombines TRBV6-4 with TRBJ2-1; 10 bases match TRBD1. Losses at the gene ends were 5 bases for V and 4 bases for J; bases not matched to a gene: 5. The CDR3 extends over 15 amino acids. The germline V gene has CDR1 MRHNA and CDR2 SNTAGT. CDR3 sequence: CASSSDRGGYNEQFF. In DNA form, the CDR3 reads TGTGCCAGCAGTTCGGACAGGGGGGGATACAATGAGCAGTTCTTC.

V is TRBV28 and J is TRBJ1-1; D is unresolved. The germline V and J ends were trimmed by 5 bases and 10 bases, with 11 bases remaining between them. This CDR3 contains 11 residues. Germline V gene lookup returns CDR1 MDHEN and CDR2 SYDVKM. This CDR3 reads CASSPGPGAFF. The CDR3 DNA reads as TGTGCCAGCAGTCCCGGCCCGGGAGCTTTCTTT.

J is TRBJ1-1 and V is TRBV11-2, with TRBD1 matching over 10 bases. Germline-derived CDR1 and CDR2 are SGHAT and FQNNGV. CDR3 size: 14 residues. J gave up 5 bases and V 3 bases, and 3 bases lay outside the gene matches. The CDR3 region is CASSFTGQGTEAFF. The CDR3 coding sequence is TGTGCCAGCAGCTTCACGGGACAGGGGACTGAAGCTTTCTTT.

The chain recombines TRBV18 with TRBJ2-7; 12 nucleotides match TRBD2. The junction had 12 bases not matched to a gene; V was cut back by 3 bases and J by 0 bases. This CDR3 region has 19 residues. Germline lookup yields CDR1 KGHSH and CDR2 LQKENI. The CDR3, as DNA: TGTGCCAGCTCACCGATTAGCAGCAAGACTAGCGGGAGCTCCTACGAGCAGTACTTC. Translating gives CASSPISSKTSGSSYEQYF.

The chain carries TRBV6-5 and TRBJ1-1; weak D call: TRBD1 (5 bases). Trimming pared 6 bases from V and 1 base from J, leaving 12 bases between. The CDR3 is made up of 14 amino acids. Per the germline V gene, CDR1 is MNHEY and CDR2 is SVGAGI. As DNA, the CDR3 is TGTGCCAGCAGGTCCGGGGGAGGGAACACTGAAGCTTTCTTT. Its protein is CASRSGGGNTEAFF.

The table lists this clone with a count of one. J is TRBJ2-2 and V is TRBV5-5, with a possible D match to TRBD2 (5 bases). The germline V and J ends were trimmed by 2 bases and 5 bases, with 16 bases remaining between them. Germline CDR1 is SGHKS and CDR2 is YYEKEE (reference sequence). CDR3 length: 16 amino acids. CDR3 in amino acids: CASSFGGPFRTGELFF. The CDR3 bases are TGTGCCAGCAGCTTCGGCGGGCCCTTTCGGACCGGGGAGCTGTTTTTT.